This record concerns one T cell receptor (beta chain) sequence. The sample originates from a study of shared clonotypes between healthy human individuals. From germline, CDR1 is LNHDA and CDR2 SQIVND (reference sequence). V was pared by 7 bases and J by 3 bases, with 10 bases of the junction left unmatched. This CDR3 is built from 17 residues. The table came from immunoSEQ multiplex PCR; TCRdb's copy has only in-frame clones and leaves some out. The data hold 2 million to 3 million clones, with around 90% observed a single time. The specimen sequenced was naive CD4+ T cells sorted from blood. Subset reported: CD45RA+ positively selected. J is TRBJ2-1 and V is TRBV19; 12 nucleotides align to TRBD2. The clonotype originates from a man younger than 30 in good health. The DNA of the CDR3 is TGTGCCAGTAAGGCTAGCGGGAGGGCCTTGGGCTACAATGAGCAGTTCTTC. Protein sequence: CASKASGRALGYNEQFF.